The 21 T cell receptor beta chains below were found in one sample sequenced in a study of blood T cell repertoires in COVID-19. Libraries were prepared by immunoSEQ multiplex PCR; TCRdb keeps only in-frame clonotypes and omits some of them. The table shows roughly 380,000 clones, with approximately 91% occurring only once. The sample taken for sequencing was peripheral blood. These receptors were obtained from a woman in her thirties or forties with COVID-19, enrolled during active disease.

This chain joins TRBV3-1 (or the pseudogene TRBV3-2) and TRBJ1-3; D uncertain. With 2 bases removed from V and 5 bases from J, the gap between germline ends came to 13 bases. This CDR3 is 15 amino acids long. The V gene's germline CDR1 is LGHDT and CDR2 YNNKEL (reference sequence). The CDR3 sequence: CASSQPPGVRNTIYF. The CDR3, as DNA: TGTGCCAGCAGCCAACCCCCCGGGGTTAGAAACACCATATATTTT.

The chain links TRBV25-1 to TRBJ1-1, with D perhaps matching TRBD1 (6 bases). With 2 bases removed from V and 0 bases from J, the gap between germline ends came to 13 bases. CDR1 is MGHDK, CDR2 SYGVNS, per germline. This CDR3 region has 16 residues. The chain's CDR3 is CASSETGMGVNTEAFF. The CDR3 region has the DNA TGTGCCAGCAGTGAAACAGGGATGGGCGTGAACACTGAAGCTTTCTTT. Using reference TRBV25-1 and TRBJ1-1 for the parts outside the CDR3, the full variable domain is EADIYQTPRYLVIGTGKKITLECSQTMGHDKMYWYQQDPGMELHLIHYSYGVNSTEKGDLSSESTVSRIRTEHFPLTLESARPSHTSQYLCASSETGMGVNTEAFFGQGTRLTVV.

The V gene is TRBV3-1 (or the pseudogene TRBV3-2), the J gene TRBJ1-2; no reliable D call. V was pared by 1 base and J by 4 bases, with 13 bases between. The CDR3 covers 15 residues. CDR1 LGHDT and CDR2 YNNKEL come from the germline V gene (reference sequence). CDR3: CASSQGRVLGYGYTF. The CDR3 DNA reads TGTGCCAGCAGCCAAGGGCGGGTTTTAGGCTATGGCTACACCTTC.

The rearrangement joins TRBV30 to TRBJ2-3; 10 nucleotides agree with TRBD2. CDR3 length: 15 amino acids. Trimming took 5 bases from V and 5 from J; bases not matched to a gene: 10. Germline lookup yields CDR1 GTSNPN and CDR2 SVGIG (reference sequence). CDR3 protein: CAWLSSGGRQDTQYF. CDR3 nucleotides: TGTGCCTGGCTGTCTAGCGGGGGCAGGCAAGATACGCAGTATTTT. Full variable domain (outside the CDR3, taken from reference TRBV30 and TRBJ2-3): SQTIHQWPATLVQPVGSPLSLECTVEGTSNPNLYWYRQAAGRGLQLLFYSVGIGQISSEVPQNLSASRPQDRQFILSSKKLLLSDSGFYLCAWLSSGGRQDTQYFGPGTRLTVL.

The CDR3 loop reads CASSQGPGGAYGNTIYF. CDR3 coding DNA: TGTGCCAGCAGCCAAGGTCCAGGAGGCGCCTATGGAAACACCATATATTTT. This chain links TRBV4-2 with TRBJ1-3; the D is unclear. The CDR3 is 17 amino acids. The germline V gene encodes CDR1 LGHNA and CDR2 YNFKEQ. The V and J ends lost 1 base and 3 bases respectively, with 16 bases between them.

The chain has TRBV4-1 and TRBJ2-2; 12 bases map to TRBD2. There are 15 residues in the CDR3. Germline V lookup: CDR1 MGHRA, CDR2 YSYEKL. The junction had 3 bases not matched to a gene; V was cut back by 4 bases and J by 6 bases. CDR3 sequence: CASSPTSGSAGELFF. DNA of the CDR3: TGCGCCAGCAGCCCGACTAGCGGGAGCGCCGGGGAGCTGTTTTTT.

A few counts support this clone. The rearrangement links TRBV27 to TRBJ1-2, with 10 bases fitting TRBD1. Germline lookup yields CDR1 MNHEY and CDR2 SMNVEV (reference sequence). CDR3 length: 13 residues. V lost 5 bases, J lost 8 bases, and 5 bases stayed unmatched. The DNA for the CDR3 is TGTGCCAGCAGTCGACAGGGGGCGGGCGGCTACACCTTC. As protein: CASSRQGAGGYTF.

This chain connects TRBV10-2 to TRBJ1-1; 8 bases are shared with TRBD1. Germline CDR1 WSHSY, CDR2 SAAADI. V lost 6 bases to trimming and J lost 1 base; unmatched junction nucleotides: 4. The CDR3 loop spans 14 amino acids. CDR3 sequence: CASRAGGPNTEAFF. The CDR3 nucleotides are TGCGCCAGCAGGGCAGGGGGCCCGAACACTGAAGCTTTCTTT.

CDR3 in DNA: TGTGCCAGTAGTACCAGGGCGCTCGGCGAAAAACTGTTTTTT. It specifies CASSTRALGEKLFF. The V gene is TRBV19, the J gene TRBJ1-4; TRBD1 is a possible D gene (5 bases). Germline loops: CDR1 LNHDA, CDR2 SQIVND (reference sequence). This CDR3 comprises 14 residues. Trimming shortened V by 4 bases and J by 8 bases, and 14 bases separated the two germline ends. Drawing the rest from reference TRBV19 and TRBJ1-4, the complete variable domain is DGGITQSPKYLFRKEGQNVTLSCEQNLNHDAMYWYRQDPGQGLRLIYYSQIVNDFQKGDIAEGYSVSREKKESFPLTVTSAQKNPTAFYLCASSTRALGEKLFFGSGTQLSVL.

The V and J genes are TRBV7-9 and TRBJ2-1; 10 bases align to TRBD1. V gave up 5 bases and J gave up 4 bases; unmatched junction bases: 17. CDR3 length: 19 residues. CDR1 SEHNR and CDR2 FQNEAQ come from the germline V gene (reference sequence). Here the CDR3 DNA reads TGTGCCAGCAGCGATCCGGGACAGGGGATTCTTTCGGGTTACAATGAGCAGTTCTTC. It translates to CASSDPGQGILSGYNEQFF.

The chain uses TRBV27 and TRBJ1-1, with 7 bases fitting TRBD1. CDR1 is MNHEY and CDR2 is SMNVEV in the germline V gene (reference sequence). V dropped 5 bases and J dropped 2; count of bases not matched to a gene: 11. The CDR3 is 16 amino acids. Written as DNA, the CDR3 is TGTGCCAGCAGTCCGCTGTACAGGGGACCCAACACTGAAGCTTTCTTT. Translated: CASSPLYRGPNTEAFF.

This chain joins TRBV11-3 and TRBJ2-2, with D tentatively TRBD1 (6 bases). This CDR3 is 15 amino acids long. CDR1 and CDR2 from the germline V gene are SGHNT and YENEEA. With 3 bases removed from V and 7 bases from J, the gap between germline ends came to 15 bases. This chain's CDR3 is CASSFLGQTNGELFF. Here the CDR3 DNA reads TGTGCCAGCAGCTTTCTTGGACAGACGAACGGGGAGCTGTTTTTT.

This chain connects TRBV6-5 to TRBJ1-6; no clear D. Per germline, CDR1 MNHEY and CDR2 SVGAGI. This CDR3 spans 14 amino acids. V was pared by 6 bases and J by 7 bases, with 13 bases between. DNA for the CDR3: TGTGCCAGCAGACCTCCGAGACTAAATTCACCCCTCCACTTT. It specifies CASRPPRLNSPLHF.

The chain is built from TRBV7-6 and TRBJ1-4; 8 bases are shared with TRBD1. Per the germline V gene, CDR1 is SGHVS and CDR2 is FNYEAQ. V shed 0 bases, J shed 5 bases, and the junction held 2 bases outside the gene matches. This CDR3 has 15 residues. CDR3 coding DNA: TGTGCCAGCAGCTTAGCGAGGACAGGGAATGAAAAACTGTTTTTT. It translates to CASSLARTGNEKLFF.

This clone has just a few counts. One junction end disagrees with the germline gene, perhaps due to a read error. This sequence joins TRBV7-7 and TRBJ2-5; either TRBD1 or TRBD2 may supply D (5 bases each). The CDR3 loop spans 16 amino acids. In germline, CDR1 is SSHAT, CDR2 FNYEAQ (reference sequence). CDR3 amino acids: CASSLAPGRVQETQYF. For the CDR3, the DNA is TGTGCTAGCAGCTTAGCGCCGGGCAGGGTGCAAGAGACCCAGTACTTC.

This clone was observed a few times. The V gene is TRBV2, the J gene TRBJ1-5; D remains unclear. Germline V gene lookup returns CDR1 SNHLY and CDR2 FYNNEI. V lost 6 bases to trimming and J lost 3 bases, with 15 bases between them. The CDR3 contains 15 residues. CDR3 DNA sequence: TGTGCCAGCAGCCCCTCCTTCGGTAACAATCAGCCCCAGCATTTT. It codes for CASSPSFGNNQPQHF.

CDR3 protein: CASRAGGTTDTQYF. CDR3 DNA: TGCGCCAGCAGAGCGGGGGGAACCACAGATACGCAGTATTTT. V and J are TRBV5-1 and TRBJ2-3, with TRBD2 matching over 9 bases. This CDR3 has 14 amino acids. V gave up 5 bases and J gave up 2 bases; unmatched junction bases: 3. Looked up from germline, CDR1 is SGHRS and CDR2 is YFSETQ.

The chain recombines TRBV10-3 with TRBJ2-5, with a tentative D call TRBD1 (5 bases). Looked up from germline, CDR1 is ENHRY and CDR2 is SYGVKD. This CDR3 region has 13 residues. The ends were cut back, 10 bases at V and 0 bases at J, with 12 bases in the middle. In nucleotides, the CDR3 is TGTGCCACCACAGACAGATACCAAGAGACCCAGTACTTC. This sequence encodes CATTDRYQETQYF.

CDR3 sequence reads: CASSGQVHNEQFF. The CDR3 DNA is TGCGCCAGCAGCGGACAGGTCCACAATGAGCAGTTCTTC. The genes are TRBV23-1 and TRBJ2-1; TRBD1 agrees at 7 bases. Being an ORF, TRBV23-1 has a function that is uncertain. The junction had 4 bases not matched to a gene; V was cut back by 6 bases and J by 5 bases. CDR3 size: 13 residues.

CDR3 DNA: TGTGCCAGCAGCGGGAACACCCGGGGGGGGCAGTACTTC. Its translation is CASSGNTRGGQYF. J is TRBJ2-7 and V is TRBV7-2; 8 bases fit TRBD2. This CDR3 is built from 13 residues. With 5 bases clipped from V and 9 bases from J, the junction kept 9 bases outside the gene matches. The germline gives CDR1 SGHTA, CDR2 FQGNSA.

The gene calls are TRBV28 and TRBJ2-3, with TRBD2 matching 7 bases. There are 15 residues in the CDR3. Germline assignment: CDR1 MDHEN and CDR2 SYDVKM. The J segment lost 3 bases and the V segment lost 3 bases, leaving 6 bases of the junction unmatched. The CDR3 DNA sequence: TGTGCCAGCAGTTTTTCGGGAGGATCTACAGATACGCAGTATTTT. It specifies CASSFSGGSTDTQYF.